This paragraph covers one T cell receptor (beta chain) sequence. The target of this receptor is not known. Base quality data are lacking; no much larger clone is found one base away. The sample's time point label, in plain terms: peripheral blood 6 weeks after treatment start. A total of around 30 patients with locally advanced or metastatic urothelial carcinoma, treated at Memorial Sloan Kettering on a trial protocol, made up the cohort. Peripheral blood mononuclear cells were collected pretreatment and during treatment, at between 1 and 8 total time points per patient. The Qiagen DNeasy Blood extraction kit was used to purify genomic DNA from total PBMCs and from tumor samples. PBMCs were collected pretreatment and during treatment, and were isolated and stored as previously described. The source of the sample is a study of PD-L1 blockade in urothelial cancer (dated 2017 in TCRdb). Background for the entire study: Every patient began therapy in about 2014 and was given atezolizumab 1,200 mg intravenously every 3 weeks. Blood samples gave a median of around 140,000 T cells and tens of thousands of unique TCRs, with a median clonality of about 0.078. Pretreatment tumor samples, along with matched peripheral blood serially collected before and after atezolizumab treatment, were subjected to TCR sequencing. Whole exome sequencing and RNA sequencing of pretreatment tumors were performed alongside TCR sequencing in the same patients. Several patients achieved durable clinical benefit and some 21 did not. An ECOG performance status of 0 or 1 was recorded for the patients, and 0 to 3 prior chemotherapy regimens had been received by the patients. About 85% of the 29 patients were males with bladder-origin urothelial cancer, and about 60% of the 29 reported a prior smoking history. The study was an exploratory multi-omic analysis of somatic, immune and clinical correlates of response to PD-L1 blockade with atezolizumab in urothelial cancer. Progression-free survival longer than 6 months counted as durable clinical benefit, and TCR features were additionally tested against both progression-free and overall survival. Pretreatment blood TCR-seq was available for nearly 30 patients, at least one posttreatment blood collection was obtained for around 24 patients, and tumor TCR-seq was available for around 24 patients. Blood samples were analyzed 3 weeks after the start of treatment (second dose) and 6 weeks after the start of treatment. Overall results and qualifications from the work: Improved progression-free and overall survival was found to be associated with pretreatment peripheral blood TCR clonality below the median. Patients with durable benefit showed greater expansion of tumor-associated TCR clones in peripheral blood 3 weeks after starting treatment (n = 22, p = 0.022). Small sample size (n ≈ 29) and many exploratory analyses mean the results are intended to be hypothesis-generating.

Synthetic TCR analog templates were spiked into each PCR so that absolute template abundance could be estimated from read counts. Using the immunoSEQ assay, TCRbeta CDR3 regions were amplified from genomic DNA with bias-controlled V and J gene primers. Sequencing of rearranged TCRbeta segments was done at approximately 20X coverage. On the study's bioinformatics: Sequencing errors were corrected by clustering and CDR3s were annotated against IMGT to assign V, D and J genes. Downstream analyses used only productive TCRbeta rearrangements and left out out-of-frame or stop-codon sequences. Clonality was computed as one minus Shannon entropy normalized by the log of the number of unique productive sequences. Fisher's exact test with Benjamini-Hochberg correction, at a threshold of adjusted p below 0.01, was used to find clones that differed between time points or between blood and tumor. TCRdb limited this immuneACCESS table to in-frame rearrangements with V and J called. A share of clones is missing; checked studies link under half to unresolved V genes, and the rest is unexplained. The V and J calls and the clone size are those of that table, but D and trimming were determined from the DNA. This sample has about 120,000 clones in its table, and approximately 85% of those were observed once. The top ten hold 2.4% of the sample.

A distance of 13 bases separates the germline ends of V and J, which lose 1 base and 3 bases respectively. The germline V gene encodes CDR1 MNHNS and CDR2 SASEGT. The CDR3 measures 16 amino acids from cysteine to phenylalanine. Of the read, only the CDR3 DNA is kept; its 48 bases are in frame from base 1. The source of this sequence is a man aged 45-60 years with urothelial cancer. The chain uses TRBV6-1 and TRBJ2-4; the D gene is possibly TRBD1, with 6 bases matching. Sequencing used PBMCs, obtained around atezolizumab (anti-PD-L1) treatment. The CDR3 region reads CASSEVPGVGKNIQYF. The DNA is as follows: TGTGCCAGCAGTGAAGTTCCAGGGGTGGGCAAAAACATTCAGTACTTC.